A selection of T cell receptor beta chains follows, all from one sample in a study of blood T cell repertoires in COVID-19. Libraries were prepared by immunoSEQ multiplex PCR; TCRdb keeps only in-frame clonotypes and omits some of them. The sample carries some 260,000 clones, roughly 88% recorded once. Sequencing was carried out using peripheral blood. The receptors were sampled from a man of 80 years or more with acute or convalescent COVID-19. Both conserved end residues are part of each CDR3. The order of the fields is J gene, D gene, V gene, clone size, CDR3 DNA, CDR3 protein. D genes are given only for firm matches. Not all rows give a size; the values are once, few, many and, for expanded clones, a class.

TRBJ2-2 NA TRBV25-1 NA TGTGCCAGCAGTGAATTTTGGCCCCGAAACGGGGAGCTGTTTTTT CASSEFWPRNGELFF
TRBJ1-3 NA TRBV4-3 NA TGCGCCAGCAGCCAAGATGGCAGTTACTCTGGAAACACCATATATTTT CASSQDGSYSGNTIYF
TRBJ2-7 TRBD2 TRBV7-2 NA TGTGCCAGCAGCTCCACTAGCGGGAGCTACGAGCAGTACTTC CASSSTSGSYEQYF
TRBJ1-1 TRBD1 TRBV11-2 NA TGTGCCAGCAGCTTAACTCCGACAGGGATGAACACTGAAGCTTTCTTT CASSLTPTGMNTEAFF
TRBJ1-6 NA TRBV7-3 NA TGTGCCAGCAGCGCCCAGGGGTCGGGGTCACCCCTCCACTTT CASSAQGSGSPLHF
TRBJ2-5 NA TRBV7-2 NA TGTGCCAGCAGCTTTGCCGGAGAGACCCAGTACTTC CASSFAGETQYF
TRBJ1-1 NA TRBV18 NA TGTGCCAGCTCACCCCTCTCGGGGGGAATTGCCGGTATGAACACTGAAGCTTTCTTT CASSPLSGGIAGMNTEAFF
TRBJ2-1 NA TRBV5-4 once TGTGCCAGCAGCTTGGGAGGGCGGAGTTACAATGAGCAGTTCTTC CASSLGGRSYNEQFF
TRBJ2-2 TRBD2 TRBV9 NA TGTGCCAGCAGCGCCTCCGGGACTAGCTGGCCCGGGGAGCTGTTTTTT CASSASGTSWPGELFF
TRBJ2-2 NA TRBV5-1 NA TGCGCCAGCCGGAAGGCAGGGGCTGACCCCGGGGAGCTGTTTTTT CASRKAGADPGELFF
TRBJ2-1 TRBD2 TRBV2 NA TGTGCCAGCAGTGCTTGGACTAGCGGGCTATACAATGAGCAGTTCTTC CASSAWTSGLYNEQFF
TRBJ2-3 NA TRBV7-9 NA TGTGCCAGCAGCTCCCACAGGGAAGGGGGCACAGATACGCAGTATTTT CASSSHREGGTDTQYF
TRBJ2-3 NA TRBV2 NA TGTGCCAGCAACGGGGTCACAGATACGCAGTATTTT CASNGVTDTQYF
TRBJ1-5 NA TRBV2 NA TGTGCCAGCAGCGAGGACAGCTATAGCAATCAGCCCCAGCATTTT CASSEDSYSNQPQHF
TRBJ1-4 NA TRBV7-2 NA TGTGCCAGCAGCAAGGGAGCCGGAAATGAAAAACTGTTTTTT CASSKGAGNEKLFF
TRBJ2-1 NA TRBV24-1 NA TGTGCCACCAGTGATCTTATAACAGGGTCTGAGCAGTTCTTC CATSDLITGSEQFF
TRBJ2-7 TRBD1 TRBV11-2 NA TGTGCCAGCAGCCTACAGGGGGTCTTCACCTACGAGCAGTACTTC CASSLQGVFTYEQYF
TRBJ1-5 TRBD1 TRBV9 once TGTGCCAGCAGCTCGACAGGGGATAGCAATCAGCCCCAGCATTTT CASSSTGDSNQPQHF
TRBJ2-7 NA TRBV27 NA TGTGCCAGCAGTTTATATGTCACCACGGGGGAATACGAGCAGTACTTC CASSLYVTTGEYEQYF
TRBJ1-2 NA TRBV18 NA TGTGCCAGCTCCCCCCCACAACAGCTTAACTATGGCTACACCTTC CASSPPQQLNYGYTF
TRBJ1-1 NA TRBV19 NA TGTGCCAGTAGGAAATCGGCAGGTCCCCGGAACACTGAAGCTTTCTTT CASRKSAGPRNTEAFF
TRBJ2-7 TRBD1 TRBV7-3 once TGTGCCAGCAGCGGGGACAGGACCTACGAGCAGTACTTC CASSGDRTYEQYF
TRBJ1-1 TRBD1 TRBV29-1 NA TGCAGCGCTCCGACAGGGAGTATGAACACTGAAGCTTTCTTT CSAPTGSMNTEAFF
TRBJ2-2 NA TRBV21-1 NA TGTGCCAGCACAATCCCGAAAAGGGAGGGCGGGGAGCTGTTTTTT CASTIPKREGGELFF
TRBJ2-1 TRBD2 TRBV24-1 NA TGTGCCACCAGTGATCCGGGACTAGCGGTTTTGAATGAGCAGTTCTTC CATSDPGLAVLNEQFF
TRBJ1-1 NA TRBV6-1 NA TGTGCCAGCAGTTCCCAGGGGTCCCGGGGAACTGAAGCTTTCTTT CASSSQGSRGTEAFF